Below are 21 T cell receptor beta chains sequenced from a single sample in a study of blood T cell repertoires in COVID-19. Some clones are missing from TCRdb's copy, which holds only in-frame ones; the method was immunoSEQ multiplex PCR. Of around 500,000 clones listed, roughly 88% are singletons. The sequenced sample consisted of PBMCs or T cells enriched from blood (not recorded which). The receptors here all came from a woman aged 40 to 50 who had recovered from COVID-19.

This clone was seen more than once but under ten times. The V call is TRBV4-3, the J call TRBJ2-2, with TRBD2 matching over 12 bases. V trimming: 1 base; J trimming: 6 bases; junction bases outside the gene matches: 6. This CDR3 comprises 17 residues. Germline V gene data show CDR1 as LGHNA and CDR2 as YSLEER. In DNA, the CDR3 is TGCGCCAGCAGCCAAGGACTAGCGGGAGAATCGGCCGGGGAGCTGTTTTTT. Translated, it gives CASSQGLAGESAGELFF.

This chain uses TRBV10-1 with TRBJ2-5, with 7 bases that match TRBD1. The V and J ends lost 8 bases and 6 bases, in that order; junction bases with no gene match: 6. CDR3 length equals 12 residues. The germline gives CDR1 WNHNN, CDR2 SYGVQD (reference sequence). In nucleotides, the CDR3 is TGCGCCAGCTCCCCAGGGGGTCAGACCCAGTACTTC. As protein: CASSPGGQTQYF.

The chain has TRBV7-7 and TRBJ2-2; D is unresolved. CDR1 is SSHAT and CDR2 is FNYEAQ in the germline V gene (reference sequence). CDR3 size: 12 residues. V lost 4 bases and J 5 bases, leaving 5 bases between the germline ends. This CDR3 is CASSSQTGELFF. The DNA of the CDR3 is TGTGCCAGCAGCTCCCAGACCGGGGAGCTGTTTTTT.

This sequence joins TRBV12-3 or TRBV12-4 and TRBJ2-1; no reliable D call. The V and J ends lost 6 bases and 3 bases respectively, with 6 bases between them. The CDR3 has 12 amino acids. The CDR3 loop reads CASSYVYNEQFF. The CDR3 DNA reads TGTGCCAGCAGCTATGTCTACAATGAGCAGTTCTTC.

This chain links TRBV3-1 (or the pseudogene TRBV3-2) with TRBJ2-2, with 8 bases lining up with TRBD2. CDR3 length equals 17 residues. The V gene's germline CDR1 is LGHDT and CDR2 YNNKEL (reference sequence). V lost 7 bases, J lost 3 bases, and 13 bases stayed unmatched. The CDR3 DNA reads as TGTGCCAGCACTTCAACGGGTAGCGGGACATACACCGGGGAGCTGTTTTTT. Translated, it gives CASTSTGSGTYTGELFF.

The rearrangement links TRBV29-1 to TRBJ1-1; TRBD1 is a possible D gene (6 bases). Germline CDR1 SQVTM, CDR2 ANQGSEA. This CDR3 has 14 residues. Trimming cost V 4 bases and J 1 base, with 13 bases left between them. For the CDR3, the DNA is TGCAGCGTTGTTACCAGGGGCGGGAACACTGAAGCTTTCTTT. This encodes CSVVTRGGNTEAFF. The full variable domain, with the rest looked up from reference TRBV29-1 and TRBJ1-1, is SAVISQKPSRDICQRGTSLTIQCQVDSQVTMMFWYRQQPGQSLTLIATANQGSEATYESGFVIDKFPISRPNLTFSTLTVSNMSPEDSSIYLCSVVTRGGNTEAFFGQGTRLTVV.

The chain has TRBV5-6 and TRBJ2-5; 7 bases are shared with TRBD1. The J segment lost 3 bases and the V segment lost 4 bases, leaving 12 bases of the junction unmatched. The CDR3 totals 16 residues. Per germline, CDR1 SGHDT and CDR2 YYEEEE. The CDR3 sequence: CASSPAGTDQEETQYF. CDR3 sequence (DNA): TGTGCCAGCAGCCCCGCCGGGACAGATCAAGAAGAGACCCAGTACTTC.

This clone was detected only a few times. The chain joins TRBV18 to TRBJ2-7; TRBD1 is a possible D gene (5 bases). The CDR3 spans 13 residues. Trimming removed 3 bases at V and 4 bases at J, with 10 bases between. In germline, CDR1 is KGHSH, CDR2 LQKENI. The CDR3 region is CASSPSQGYEQYF. The CDR3 DNA reads TGTGCCAGCTCACCCAGTCAGGGATACGAGCAGTACTTC.

The chain links TRBV5-6 to TRBJ2-7, with 11 bases fitting TRBD2. Germline V gene lookup returns CDR1 SGHDT and CDR2 YYEEEE. V gave up 1 base and J gave up 6 bases; unmatched junction bases: 6. The CDR3 is made up of 15 amino acids. CDR3 bases: TGTGCCAGCAGCTTGACGACTAGCGGGATAAGCGAGCAGTACTTC. Amino acid sequence: CASSLTTSGISEQYF.

The CDR3 DNA is TGCAGCGCCGAGCCAGGGTCGAACTATGGCTACACCTTC. It yields the protein CSAEPGSNYGYTF. This chain links TRBV29-1 with TRBJ1-2; D is possibly TRBD1 (5 bases). The CDR3 length is 13 residues. V was clipped by 7 bases and J by 2 bases, with 14 bases between them. The germline V gene has CDR1 SQVTM and CDR2 ANQGSEA.

The V call is TRBV9, the J call TRBJ2-1, with 7 bases lining up with TRBD1. V was pared by 3 bases and J by 7 bases, with 10 bases of the junction left unmatched. The CDR3 sequence is 15 residues long. Germline CDR1 is SGDLS and CDR2 is YYNGEE. The CDR3 protein is CASSADRAGLNEQFF. The CDR3 DNA follows: TGTGCCAGCAGCGCCGACAGGGCAGGTTTAAATGAGCAGTTCTTC.

The V call is TRBV27, the J call TRBJ2-7, with TRBD1 identical over 7 bases. V shed 2 bases and J 3 bases; nucleotides not matched to a gene: 7. CDR3 length: 15 residues. Looked up from germline, CDR1 is MNHEY and CDR2 is SMNVEV (reference sequence). This CDR3 is CASSLEGAIYYEQYF. The DNA of the CDR3 is TGTGCCAGCAGTTTAGAGGGGGCAATCTACTACGAGCAGTACTTC.

The V gene is TRBV5-1, the J gene TRBJ1-4, with 9 bases aligning to TRBD1. The CDR3 is 14 amino acids. The trim removed 4 bases at V and 6 bases at J, leaving 4 bases unmatched. CDR1 SGHRS and CDR2 YFSETQ come from the germline V gene. CDR3 loop: CASSRDRADEKLFF. CDR3 sequence (DNA): TGCGCCAGCAGCCGGGACAGGGCCGATGAAAAACTGTTTTTT. Filled out from reference TRBV5-1 and TRBJ1-4, the complete variable domain reads KAGVTQTPRYLIKTRGQQVTLSCSPISGHRSVSWYQQTPGQGLQFLFEYFSETQRNKGNFPGRFSGRQFSNSRSEMNVSTLELGDSALYLCASSRDRADEKLFFGSGTQLSVL.

This clone was seen a few times. The rearrangement uses TRBV5-4 and TRBJ2-7; D remains unclear. Trimming shortened V by 2 bases and J by 0 bases, and 9 bases separated the two germline ends. The CDR3 loop spans 14 amino acids. Germline V CDR1 and CDR2: SGHNT, YYREEE (reference sequence). CDR3 DNA: TGTGCCAGCAGCTTTACGAGGAGCTCCTACGAGCAGTACTTC. This sequence encodes CASSFTRSSYEQYF.

This chain links TRBV4-2 with TRBJ2-1; 11 nucleotides match TRBD2. Unmatched junction bases numbered 11, after V lost 4 bases and J lost 6 bases. Germline V gene lookup returns CDR1 LGHNA and CDR2 YNFKEQ. The CDR3 is 17 amino acids. The CDR3 nucleotides are TGTGCCAGCAGCCCCCTAAAGGGTAGCGGGAGGGCCAATGAGCAGTTCTTC. Protein sequence: CASSPLKGSGRANEQFF.

The chain links TRBV5-5 to TRBJ2-7; no clear D. The length of the CDR3 is 14 residues. Germline V gene lookup returns CDR1 SGHKS and CDR2 YYEKEE (reference sequence). Deletions cut 0 bases from V and 0 bases from J, with 7 bases between. CDR3 sequence (DNA): TGTGCCAGCAGCTTGGAAGCCCTCTCCTACGAGCAGTACTTC. This codes for CASSLEALSYEQYF. The full variable domain, in which reference TRBV5-5 and TRBJ2-7 provide the parts outside the CDR3, is DAGVTQSPTHLIKTRGQQVTLRCSPISGHKSVSWYQQVLGQGPQFIFQYYEKEERGRGNFPDRFSARQFPNYSSELNVNALLLGDSALYLCASSLEALSYEQYFGPGTRLTVT.

As regards this clone: Other DNA sequences within the sample encode an identical CDR3. J is TRBJ1-5 and V is TRBV4-1; 7 bases match TRBD1. From germline, CDR1 is MGHRA and CDR2 YSYEKL. This CDR3 spans 16 amino acids. V dropped 0 bases and J dropped 4; count of bases not matched to a gene: 6. The CDR3 is CASSQDAGGYNQPQHF. DNA of the CDR3: TGCGCCAGCAGCCAAGACGCAGGGGGGTATAATCAGCCCCAGCATTTT.

This chain joins TRBV6-2 or TRBV6-3 and TRBJ2-4; D might be TRBD1 (6 bases). Germline values: CDR1 MNHEY, CDR2 SVGEGT. V was clipped by 0 bases and J by 0 bases, with 6 bases between them. The CDR3 totals 15 residues. The CDR3 reads CASSYSQGAKNIQYF. The DNA for the CDR3 is TGTGCCAGCAGTTACTCACAGGGAGCCAAAAACATTCAGTACTTC.

The CDR3 DNA follows: TGCGCCAGCAGCCATAGACTAGCGGGAGACTACAATGAGCAGTTCTTC. Its translation: CASSHRLAGDYNEQFF. The chain is built from TRBV4-3 and TRBJ2-1; 12 bases match TRBD2. V dropped 3 bases and J dropped 3; count of bases not matched to a gene: 3. Germline V gives CDR1 LGHNA, CDR2 YSLEER. The CDR3 runs 16 residues.

This rearrangement joins TRBV5-1 to TRBJ2-5, with 7 bases lining up with TRBD2. This CDR3 has 18 amino acids. Germline V gives CDR1 SGHRS, CDR2 YFSETQ. Trimming at V came to 0 bases and at J to 7 bases, leaving 18 bases not matched to a gene. CDR3: CASSLGRTGTTPGGTQYF. CDR3 in DNA: TGCGCCAGCAGCTTGGGACGGACCGGGACTACCCCTGGGGGGACCCAGTACTTC. Based on the CDR3 plus reference TRBV5-1 and TRBJ2-5, the full variable domain is KAGVTQTPRYLIKTRGQQVTLSCSPISGHRSVSWYQQTPGQGLQFLFEYFSETQRNKGNFPGRFSGRQFSNSRSEMNVSTLELGDSALYLCASSLGRTGTTPGGTQYFGPGTRLLVL.

This clone came up once. The V gene is TRBV6-5, the J gene TRBJ1-2; TRBD1 is a possible D gene (5 bases). Trimming removed 7 bases at V and 5 bases at J, with 14 bases between. Germline CDR1 MNHEY, CDR2 SVGAGI. The CDR3 runs to 13 residues. This CDR3 is CASMPGVGYGYTF. CDR3 DNA: TGTGCCAGCATGCCGGGGGTAGGTTATGGCTACACCTTC.